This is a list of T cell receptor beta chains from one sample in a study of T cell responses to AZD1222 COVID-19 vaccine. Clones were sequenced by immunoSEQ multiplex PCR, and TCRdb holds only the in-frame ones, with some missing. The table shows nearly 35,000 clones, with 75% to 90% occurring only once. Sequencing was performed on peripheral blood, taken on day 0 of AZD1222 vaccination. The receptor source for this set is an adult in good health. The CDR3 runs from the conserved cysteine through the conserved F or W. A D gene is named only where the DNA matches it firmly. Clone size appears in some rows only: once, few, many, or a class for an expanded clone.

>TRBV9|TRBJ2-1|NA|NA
CASSVAWGAYNEQFF
TGTGCCAGCAGCGTAGCTTGGGGGGCCTACAATGAGCAGTTCTTC
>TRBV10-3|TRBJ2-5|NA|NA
CAISGDKSAETQYF
TGTGCCATCAGTGGGGACAAAAGCGCCGAGACCCAGTACTTC
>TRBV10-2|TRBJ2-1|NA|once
CASSEETLRDEQFF
TGCGCCAGCAGTGAGGAGACTCTAAGGGATGAGCAGTTCTTC
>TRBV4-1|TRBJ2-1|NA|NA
CASSRLRGGMGEQFF
TGCGCCAGCAGCCGCCTACGTGGGGGGATGGGTGAGCAGTTCTTC
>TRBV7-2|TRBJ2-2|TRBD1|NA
CASSHGQGSGELFF
TGTGCCAGCAGCCACGGACAGGGCTCCGGGGAGCTGTTTTTT
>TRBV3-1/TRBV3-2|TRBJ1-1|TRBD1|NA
CASSLGTGPTFWGTEAFF
TGTGCCAGCAGCCTCGGGACAGGCCCCACCTTCTGGGGCACTGAAGCTTTCTTT
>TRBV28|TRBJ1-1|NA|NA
CASNLMLGFTEAFF
TGTGCCAGCAATTTAATGTTAGGGTTTACTGAAGCTTTCTTT
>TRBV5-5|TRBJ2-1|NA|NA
CASSFEGETYNEQFF
TGTGCCAGCAGCTTTGAAGGGGAAACTTACAATGAGCAGTTCTTC
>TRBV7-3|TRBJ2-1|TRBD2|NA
CASSLKISSGRNEQFF
TGTGCCAGCAGCTTAAAAATTTCTAGCGGTAGGAATGAGCAGTTCTTC
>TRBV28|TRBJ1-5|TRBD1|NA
CASSLGQGGNQPQHF
TGTGCCAGCAGTCTCGGACAGGGGGGCAATCAGCCCCAGCATTTT
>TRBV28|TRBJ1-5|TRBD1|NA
CASSLPQGRQPQHF
TGTGCCAGCAGTTTACCACAGGGGAGGCAGCCCCAGCATTTT
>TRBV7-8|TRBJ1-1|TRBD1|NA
CASSQPTGGTEAFF
TGTGCCAGCAGCCAGCCGACAGGGGGAACTGAAGCTTTCTTT
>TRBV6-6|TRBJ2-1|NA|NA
CASSHRLTTRSSYNEQFF
TGTGCCAGCAGTCACAGATTGACCACGAGGAGCTCCTACAATGAGCAGTTCTTC
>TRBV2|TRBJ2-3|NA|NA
CASQDLFTDTQYF
TGTGCCAGCCAGGACCTCTTCACAGATACGCAGTATTTT
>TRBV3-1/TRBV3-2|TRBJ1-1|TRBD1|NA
CASSQGTGPYTEAFF
TGTGCCAGCAGCCAAGGGACAGGGCCCTACACTGAAGCTTTCTTT
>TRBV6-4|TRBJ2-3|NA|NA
CASSDSVNPTDTQYF
TGTGCCAGCAGTGACTCAGTGAACCCCACAGATACGCAGTATTTT
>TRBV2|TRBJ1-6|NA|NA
CASSVSLRNSPLHF
TGTGCCAGCAGTGTGTCGTTGAGAAATTCACCCCTCCACTTT
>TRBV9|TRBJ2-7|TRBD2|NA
CASSPLRVAGVNEQYF
TGTGCCAGCAGCCCCCTCAGGGTAGCGGGAGTGAACGAGCAGTACTTC
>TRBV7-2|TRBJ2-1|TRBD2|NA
CASSSAGTSNYEQFF
TGTGCCAGCAGCTCAGCCGGGACTAGCAATTATGAGCAGTTCTTC
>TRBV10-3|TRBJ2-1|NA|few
CAISDYYNEQFF
TGTGCCATCAGTGACTACTACAATGAGCAGTTCTTC
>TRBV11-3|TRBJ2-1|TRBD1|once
CASSLGTGELNEQFF
TGTGCCAGCAGCTTAGGGACAGGGGAACTAAATGAGCAGTTCTTC
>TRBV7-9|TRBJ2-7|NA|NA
CASSLGRDEQYF
TGTGCCAGCAGCTTAGGCCGGGACGAGCAGTACTTC
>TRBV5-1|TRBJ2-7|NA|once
CASSLDRGGIYEQYF
TGCGCCAGCAGCTTGGACAGGGGAGGAATCTACGAGCAGTACTTC
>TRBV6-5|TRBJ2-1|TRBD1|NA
CASIGTGMNEQFF
TGTGCCAGCATCGGGACAGGTATGAATGAGCAGTTCTTC
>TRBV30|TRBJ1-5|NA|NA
CAWSARGGLNQPQHF
TGTGCCTGGAGCGCTCGCGGGGGGCTCAATCAGCCCCAGCATTTT
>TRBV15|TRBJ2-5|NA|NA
CATSREVGETQYF
TGTGCCACCAGCAGAGAGGTTGGGGAGACCCAGTACTTC
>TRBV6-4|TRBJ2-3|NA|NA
CASSDRGTDTQYF
TGTGCCAGCAGTGACAGGGGCACAGATACGCAGTATTTT
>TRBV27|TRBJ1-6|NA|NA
CASSLRAYSPLHF
TGTGCCAGCAGTTTACGGGCGTATTCACCCCTCCACTTT
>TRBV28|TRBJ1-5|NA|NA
CASSFMGIDSNQPQHF
TGTGCCAGCAGTTTCATGGGGATCGACAGCAATCAGCCCCAGCATTTT
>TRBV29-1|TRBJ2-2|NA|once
CSVGHGLGELFF
TGCAGCGTAGGCCATGGCCTCGGGGAGCTGTTTTTT
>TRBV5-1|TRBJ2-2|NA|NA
CASRQAANTGELFF
TGCGCCAGTCGACAGGCCGCGAACACCGGGGAGCTGTTTTTT
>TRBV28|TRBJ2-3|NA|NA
CASSLAGSDTQYF
TGTGCCAGCAGTTTGGCGGGGTCAGATACGCAGTATTTT